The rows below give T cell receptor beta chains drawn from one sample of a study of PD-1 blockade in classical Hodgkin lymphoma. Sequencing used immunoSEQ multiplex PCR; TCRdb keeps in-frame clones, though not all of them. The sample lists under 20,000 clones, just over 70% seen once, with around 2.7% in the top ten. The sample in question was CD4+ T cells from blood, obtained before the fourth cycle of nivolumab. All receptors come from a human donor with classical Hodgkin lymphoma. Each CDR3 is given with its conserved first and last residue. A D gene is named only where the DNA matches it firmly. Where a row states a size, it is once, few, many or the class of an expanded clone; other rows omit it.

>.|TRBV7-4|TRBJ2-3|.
CASSHQVDSHTACTDTQYF
TGTGCCAGCAGCCATCAAGTCGACAGCCACACAGCTTGCACAGATACGCAGTATTTT
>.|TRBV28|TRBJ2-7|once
CASSLGPEYEQYF
TGTGCCAGCAGTTTAGGCCCTGAGTACGAGCAGTACTTC
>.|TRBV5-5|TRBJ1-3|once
CASSLQGSGNTIYF
TGTGCCAGCAGCTTGCAAGGCTCTGGAAACACCATATATTTT
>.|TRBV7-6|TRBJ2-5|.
CASSFFAEETQYF
TGTGCCAGCAGCTTTTTTGCGGAAGAGACCCAGTACTTC
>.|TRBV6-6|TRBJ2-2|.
CASTTRASTGELFF
TGTGCCAGTACCACCAGGGCTAGCACCGGGGAGCTGTTTTTT
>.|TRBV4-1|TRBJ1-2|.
CASSQVAANYGYTF
TGCGCCAGCAGCCAAGTAGCAGCTAACTATGGCTACACCTTC
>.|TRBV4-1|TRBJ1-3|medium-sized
CASSQEGSGGNTIYF
TGCGCCAGCAGCCAAGAGGGCTCGGGGGGAAACACCATATATTTT
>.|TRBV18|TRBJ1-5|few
CASSPTSGGNQPQHF
TGTGCCAGCTCACCAACTTCGGGGGGGAATCAGCCCCAGCATTTT
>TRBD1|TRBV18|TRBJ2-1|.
CASSRQGNYNEQFF
TGTGCCAGCTCACGACAGGGGAACTACAATGAGCAGTTCTTC
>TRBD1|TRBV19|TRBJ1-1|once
CASSRGDRANTEAFF
TGTGCCAGTAGTAGAGGGGACAGGGCGAACACTGAAGCTTTCTTT
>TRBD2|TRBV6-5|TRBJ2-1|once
CASSMTSGREFF
TGTGCCAGCAGCATGACTAGCGGGAGGGAGTTCTTC
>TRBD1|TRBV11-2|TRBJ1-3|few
CASSLTQGQNTIYF
TGTGCCAGCAGCTTAACACAGGGGCAGAACACCATATATTTT
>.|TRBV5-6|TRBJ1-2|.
CASSLGPGTYGYTF
TGTGCCAGCAGCTTGGGTCCAGGGACCTATGGCTACACCTTC
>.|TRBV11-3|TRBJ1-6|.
CASSLENSPLHF
TGTGCCAGCAGCCTCGAGAATTCACCCCTCCACTTT
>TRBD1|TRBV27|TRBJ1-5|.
CASSPGQGWQPQHF
TGTGCCAGCAGTCCCGGACAGGGTTGGCAGCCCCAGCATTTT
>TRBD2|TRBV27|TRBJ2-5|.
CASSFTGTSGRVTQYF
TGTGCCAGCAGTTTTACCGGGACTAGCGGGAGAGTGACCCAGTACTTC
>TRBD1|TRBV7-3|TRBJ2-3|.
CASKGAGDTQYF
TGTGCCAGCAAGGGGGCCGGAGATACGCAGTATTTT
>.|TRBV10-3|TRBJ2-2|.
CAIRGVGTGELFF
TGTGCCATCAGGGGCGTGGGCACCGGGGAGCTGTTTTTT
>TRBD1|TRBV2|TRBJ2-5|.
CASTYTGGGETQYF
TGTGCCAGCACTTATACAGGGGGCGGGGAGACCCAGTACTTC
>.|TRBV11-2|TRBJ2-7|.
CASSLGAGGEQYF
TGTGCCAGCAGCTTAGGGGCCGGGGGCGAGCAGTACTTC
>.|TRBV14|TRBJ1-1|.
CASSANRVLAFF
TGTGCCAGCAGCGCGAACAGGGTTCTAGCTTTCTTT
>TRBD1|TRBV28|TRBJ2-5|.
CATKGQGATQYF
TGTGCCACCAAGGGACAGGGGGCGACCCAGTACTTC
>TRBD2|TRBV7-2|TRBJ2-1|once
CASSFGLAGGNEQFF
TGTGCCAGCAGCTTCGGACTAGCGGGAGGGAATGAGCAGTTCTTC
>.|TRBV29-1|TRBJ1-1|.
CSAKTANTEAFF
TGCAGCGCCAAGACAGCGAACACTGAAGCTTTCTTT
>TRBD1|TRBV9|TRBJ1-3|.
CASSGQGAYRGNTIYF
TGTGCCAGCAGCGGACAGGGGGCTTATCGTGGAAACACCATATATTTT
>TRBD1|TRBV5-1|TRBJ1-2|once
CASKLTGQANYGYTF
TGCGCCAGCAAATTGACAGGGCAAGCTAACTATGGCTACACCTTC
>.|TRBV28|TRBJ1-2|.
CASKSGRATLDGYTF
TGTGCCAGCAAGTCGGGAAGGGCGACCTTGGATGGCTACACCTTC
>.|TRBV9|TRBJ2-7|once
CASSVDGRSYEQYF
TGTGCCAGCAGCGTAGACGGACGCTCCTACGAGCAGTACTTC
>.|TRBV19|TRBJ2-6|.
CASSIGSSLFSGANVLTF
TGTGCCAGTAGTATTGGTTCTAGTCTGTTCTCTGGGGCCAACGTCCTGACTTTC
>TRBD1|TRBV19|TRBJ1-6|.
CASSRRQGVWNSPLHF
TGTGCCAGTAGTAGAAGACAGGGGGTCTGGAATTCACCCCTCCACTTT
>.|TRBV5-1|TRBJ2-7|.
CASSFRGTEVREQYF
TGCGCCAGCAGCTTCCGCGGGACAGAGGTCCGCGAGCAGTACTTC
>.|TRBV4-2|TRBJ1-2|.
CASSQDQQGGFRGYTF
TGTGCCAGCAGCCAAGATCAACAGGGAGGGTTTCGGGGCTACACCTTC
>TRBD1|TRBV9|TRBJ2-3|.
CASSQMTGSTDTQYF
TGTGCCAGCAGCCAAATGACAGGGTCCACAGATACGCAGTATTTT
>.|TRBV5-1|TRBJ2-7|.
CASSPTGTTYEQYF
TGCGCCAGCAGCCCCACCGGGACGACCTACGAGCAGTACTTC
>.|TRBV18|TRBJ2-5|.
CASSRAVETQYF
TGTGCCAGCTCACGAGCTGTAGAGACCCAGTACTTC
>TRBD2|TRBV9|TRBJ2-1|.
CASSVGGLAGGKNEQFF
TGTGCCAGCAGCGTTGGAGGACTAGCGGGAGGGAAAAATGAGCAGTTCTTC